The 30 T cell receptor beta chains in this list originate from one sample, sequenced in a study of T cell repertoires in cytomegalovirus infection. Their antigen targets remain unknown. TCRdb analysed the reads with MiXCR anew, one entry per CDR3 protein. The sample lists 900,000 to 950,000 distinct CDR3 sequences; about a third were seen once. Sequences were derived from cultured CD8+ T cells from PBMCs, sampled from culture after CMV antigen stimulation. These TCRs come from a human donor in good health (CMV status not recorded). Some clones in this sample may be carry-over from other donors' samples.

Worth noting for this clonotype: A much more abundant neighbour one base away suggests this may be a read error. The gene calls are TRBV27 and TRBJ2-6; D unclear. V was trimmed by 7 bases and J by 1 base, leaving 5 bases between them. This CDR3 contains 13 residues. The germline gives CDR1 MNHEY, CDR2 SMNVEV (reference sequence). In nucleotides, the CDR3 is TGTGCCAGCATGGGGTCTGGGGCCAACGTCCTGACTTTC. It yields the protein CASMGSGANVLTF.

This clonotype was detected a few times. For the CDR3, the DNA is TGCGCCAGCAGCCAGGCGATGGCCTCCAATCAGCCCCAGCATTTT. It encodes CASSQAMASNQPQHF. V usage is TRBV4-1 and J usage is TRBJ1-5, with unresolved D. Per the germline V gene, CDR1 is MGHRA and CDR2 is YSYEKL. There are 15 residues in the CDR3. With 3 bases removed from V and 3 bases from J, the gap between germline ends came to 12 bases.

This chain uses TRBV11-2 with TRBJ2-1, with 7 bases identical to TRBD1. V dropped 1 base and J dropped 0; count of bases not matched to a gene: 9. Germline V gene lookup returns CDR1 SGHAT and CDR2 FQNNGV. This CDR3 region has 18 residues. The CDR3 DNA reads as TGTGCCAGCAGCTTAGTTTACCCGACAGGGAGCTCCTACAATGAGCAGTTCTTC. Translation gives CASSLVYPTGSSYNEQFF.

The chain is built from TRBV7-6 and TRBJ2-1, with 13 bases that match TRBD2. The CDR3 runs to 17 residues. Germline V gives CDR1 SGHVS, CDR2 FNYEAQ. V dropped 5 bases and J dropped 4; count of bases not matched to a gene: 8. CDR3 in DNA: TGTGCCAGCAGCCTACGGACTAGCGGGGGATTGTACAATGAGCAGTTCTTC. Protein: CASSLRTSGGLYNEQFF. Filled out from reference TRBV7-6 and TRBJ2-1, the complete variable domain reads GAGVSQSPRYKVTKRGQDVALRCDPISGHVSLYWYRQALGQGPEFLTYFNYEAQQDKSGLPNDRFSAERPEGSISTLTIQRTEQRDSAMYRCASSLRTSGGLYNEQFFGPGTRLTVL.

This clonotype was counted only a few times. The DNA is left out, because the CDR3 cannot be placed on it with certainty; the CDR3 is given as TCRdb lists it. This chain links TRBV7-5 with TRBJ1-1; the D call of TRBD1 is as the table states it, not checked on the DNA. TRBV7-5 is a documented pseudogene. The CDR3 totals 16 residues, both ends included. The CDR3 loop is CISVSEARDGNTEAFF.

The V gene is TRBV10-2, the J gene TRBJ2-7; unclear D gene. The CDR3 extends over 12 amino acids. V shed 1 base and J shed 7 bases, with 8 bases lying between them. Per the germline V gene, CDR1 is WSHSY and CDR2 is SAAADI. The DNA for the CDR3 is TGCGCCAGCAGTGAGTGGGTGGGGGAGCAGTACTTC. Amino acid sequence: CASSEWVGEQYF.

V is TRBV7-9 and J is TRBJ2-5; no clear D gene. This CDR3 is built from 14 residues. The ends were cut back, 5 bases at V and 4 bases at J, with 14 bases in the middle. Germline V gives CDR1 SEHNR, CDR2 FQNEAQ (reference sequence). The CDR3 spells CASSPNTARETQYF. CDR3 DNA: TGTGCCAGCAGCCCTAACACCGCGCGAGAGACCCAGTACTTC.

There are a few counts of this clonotype. The chain has TRBV7-9 and TRBJ1-1, with D possibly TRBD1 on 6 matching bases. V lost 5 bases and J lost 6, with 16 bases in between. Germline values: CDR1 SEHNR, CDR2 FQNEAQ (reference sequence). CDR3 size: 14 residues. The DNA for the CDR3 is TGTGCCAGCAGCATAGGGGGTGGAGGGTCTGAAGCTTTCTTT. It translates to CASSIGGGGSEAFF.

This clonotype was seen just once. V and J are TRBV4-2 and TRBJ2-2, with D perhaps given as TRBD1 or TRBD2 (5 bases each). Germline V CDR1 and CDR2: LGHNA, YNFKEQ. Trimming left V 6 bases short and J 0 bases short, with 17 bases between. The CDR3 sequence is 17 residues long. This CDR3 is CASRAIWDAANTGELFF. As DNA, the CDR3 is TGTGCCAGCAGAGCGATCTGGGACGCAGCGAACACCGGGGAGCTGTTTTTT.

This clonotype has only a few counts. The rearrangement uses TRBV7-6 and TRBJ2-3; TRBD2 matches at 13 bases. This CDR3 spans 17 amino acids. Germline V gene data show CDR1 as SGHVS and CDR2 as FNYEAQ. The junction had 1 base not matched to a gene; V was cut back by 0 bases and J by 1 base. The CDR3 DNA follows: TGTGCCAGCAGCTTAGCTGGGACTAGCGGGGGCACAGATACGCAGTATTTT. This translates into CASSLAGTSGGTDTQYF.

This chain links TRBV6-6 with TRBJ2-1; TRBD2 aligns across 7 bases. This CDR3 is 15 amino acids long. Germline assignment: CDR1 MNHNY and CDR2 SVGAGI (reference sequence). J gave up 4 bases and V 3 bases, and 6 bases lay outside the gene matches. The CDR3 sequence: CASSYFSGDYNEQFF. In DNA, the CDR3 is TGTGCCAGCAGTTATTTCAGCGGGGATTACAATGAGCAGTTCTTC.

In its sample, this clonotype was seen many times. The chain is built from TRBV7-6 and TRBJ2-1; 10 nucleotides align to TRBD2. The CDR3 is 17 residues long. V gave up 1 base and J gave up 4 bases; unmatched junction bases: 7. Germline CDR1 and CDR2: SGHVS and FNYEAQ. The CDR3 here is CASSLVRSGGVYNEQFF. The CDR3 DNA reads as TGTGCCAGCAGCTTAGTTAGGAGCGGGGGGGTATACAATGAGCAGTTCTTC.

The rearrangement uses TRBV10-3 and TRBJ1-2; unclear D gene. Trimming stripped 0 bases from V and 2 bases from J, with 10 bases between. CDR3 size: 15 residues. CDR1 is ENHRY and CDR2 is SYGVKD in the germline V gene. The CDR3 protein is CAISESETANYGYTF. DNA for the CDR3: TGTGCCATCAGTGAGTCGGAGACCGCGAACTATGGCTACACCTTC.

The CDR3 DNA reads TGTGCCAGCAGTTACGGGGGGATTGAGCAGTTCTTC. Translation gives CASSYGGIEQFF. The chain carries TRBV6-6 and TRBJ2-1; possible D gene TRBD2, 6 bases. The ends were cut back, 2 bases at V and 9 bases at J, with 8 bases in the middle. The germline V gene encodes CDR1 MNHNY and CDR2 SVGAGI (reference sequence). The CDR3 runs to 12 residues.

This clonotype was seen once. This chain links TRBV12-3 or TRBV12-4 with TRBJ2-1; weak D call: TRBD1 (6 bases). V lost 6 bases, J lost 2 bases, and 17 bases lay in between. The CDR3 covers 16 residues. CDR3 nucleotides: TGTGCCAGCAGGGGGCACGGACAGACCACCTACAATGAGCAGTTCTTC. It codes for CASRGHGQTTYNEQFF.

V gene TRBV6-6 combines with J gene TRBJ2-3, with 9 nucleotides matching TRBD2. Looked up from germline, CDR1 is MNHNY and CDR2 is SVGAGI (reference sequence). The V gene end was trimmed by 6 bases and the J gene end by 5 bases; junction bases not matched to a gene: 15. The length of the CDR3 is 17 residues. CDR3 residues: CASSLGVLAGFVDTQYF. CDR3 nucleotides: TGTGCCAGCAGCCTTGGAGTGCTAGCGGGGTTTGTAGATACGCAGTATTTT.

The chain couples TRBV5-4 to TRBJ1-1; D unclear. Germline V gene data show CDR1 as SGHNT and CDR2 as YYREEE (reference sequence). This CDR3 is 14 amino acids long. The V end was cut by 4 bases, the J end by 2 bases, with 12 bases between. The CDR3 spells CASSATSDNTEAFF. CDR3 in DNA: TGTGCCAGCAGCGCCACATCCGACAACACTGAAGCTTTCTTT.

Only a few counts were recorded for this clonotype. The rearrangement links TRBV28 to TRBJ2-1; no clear D. The CDR3 contains 13 residues. The germline V gene has CDR1 MDHEN and CDR2 SYDVKM. Trimming took off 6 bases at V and 8 bases at J, with 14 bases between the two ends. CDR3 in DNA: TGTGCCAGCAGCTCCCTCATTTTTGATGAGCAGTTCTTC. Translated, it gives CASSSLIFDEQFF.

The table lists this clonotype with a count of one. A much larger clone differs by one base, so this may be a read error. V and J are TRBV7-4 and TRBJ1-2; D perhaps matches TRBD1 (5 bases). Germline V lookup: CDR1 SGHVT, CDR2 SQSDAQ. There are 14 residues in the CDR3. The CDR3 coding sequence is TGTGTCAGCAGCCCCCGGACATTTACAGGAGGCTACACCTTC. Protein: CVSSPRTFTGGYTF.

This clonotype was seen a handful of times. The chain combines TRBV19 with TRBJ2-3; D gene uncertain. The germline gives CDR1 LNHDA, CDR2 SQIVND (reference sequence). Trimming took 5 bases from V and 6 from J, leaving 9 bases between them. This CDR3 is built from 12 residues. CDR3 nucleotides: TGTGCCAGTAGTCTGACTTGGGATACGCAGTATTTT. It specifies CASSLTWDTQYF.

This clonotype was counted only a few times. This sequence joins TRBV6-5 and TRBJ1-4; 10 bases fit TRBD1. This CDR3 is built from 14 residues. The germline gives CDR1 MNHEY, CDR2 SVGAGI. V was clipped by 6 bases and J by 8 bases; unmatched bases: 6. CDR3 loop: CASSRQGAEEKLFF. CDR3 in DNA: TGTGCCAGCAGCCGACAGGGGGCTGAAGAAAAACTGTTTTTT.

The J gene is TRBJ2-5, the V gene TRBV6-1, with D possibly TRBD1 on 5 matching bases. The ends were cut back, 5 bases at V and 3 bases at J, with 16 bases in the middle. Germline loops: CDR1 MNHNS, CDR2 SASEGT. The CDR3 is 15 amino acids. CDR3: CASSPIPTGEETQYF. The CDR3 DNA reads TGTGCCAGCAGTCCAATACCCACAGGTGAAGAGACCCAGTACTTC.

CDR3 bases: TGCGCCAGCAGCCAAGATTGGCTAGCGGGGCGCAATGAGCAGTTCTTC. It translates to CASSQDWLAGRNEQFF. The chain combines TRBV4-1 with TRBJ2-1; 9 nucleotides line up with TRBD2. This CDR3 spans 16 amino acids. Trimming removed 0 bases from V and 6 bases from J; junction bases left unmatched: 6. The germline CDR1 and CDR2 sequences are MGHRA and YSYEKL.

V gene TRBV27 combines with J gene TRBJ2-1; 7 bases match TRBD2. The CDR3 totals 15 residues. Germline trimming cut 2 bases from V and 5 bases from J; bases unmatched to any gene: 6. Germline V gene sequence: CDR1 MNHEY, CDR2 SMNVEV (reference sequence). The CDR3 spells CASSLKGAGDNEQFF. DNA for the CDR3: TGTGCCAGCAGTTTAAAAGGGGCGGGGGACAATGAGCAGTTCTTC.

To note about this clonotype: This may arise from a read error, as a much more abundant clone is one base away. The genes are TRBV7-6 and TRBJ1-2; no reliable D call. The CDR3 extends over 12 amino acids. The germline CDR1 and CDR2 sequences are SGHVS and FNYEAQ. CDR3 nucleotide sequence: TGTGTCGCAGAGGGAACCATTTTTGGCTACACCTTC. Residues: CVAEGTIFGYTF. The full variable domain, its missing parts supplied by reference TRBV7-6 and TRBJ1-2, is GAGVSQSPRYKVTKRGQDVALRCDPISGHVSLYWYRQALGQGPEFLTYFNYEAQQDKSGLPNDRFSAERPEGSISTLTIQRTEQRDSAMYRCVAEGTIFGYTFGSGTRLTVV.

V and J are TRBV13 and TRBJ2-7; either TRBD1 or TRBD2 may supply D (6 bases each). V was pared by 0 bases and J by 7 bases, with 13 bases between. Germline V gene data show CDR1 as PRHDT and CDR2 as FYEKMQ (reference sequence). The CDR3 contains 14 residues. The CDR3 loop is CASSLGQGGREQYV. DNA for the CDR3: TGTGCCAGCAGCTTAGGACAAGGGGGGAGGGAGCAGTACGTC.

This chain uses TRBV20-1 with TRBJ1-1, with D unresolved. The germline V gene encodes CDR1 DFQATT and CDR2 SNEGSKA (reference sequence). V was shortened by 5 bases and J by 4 bases, with 14 bases between the two germline ends. There are 13 residues in the CDR3. In DNA, the CDR3 is TGCAGTGCTGTACTCAGGAGGGTCACTGAAGCTTTCTTT. This translates into CSAVLRRVTEAFF.

The CDR3 DNA is TGCGCCAGCAGCCCGAGACTAGCGACCGGGGAGCTGTTTTTT. As protein: CASSPRLATGELFF. The rearrangement joins TRBV4-1 to TRBJ2-2; 8 bases match TRBD2. V was clipped by 4 bases and J by 5 bases; unmatched bases: 3. CDR3 length: 14 residues. Germline CDR1 reads MGHRA; CDR2 reads YSYEKL.

There are a few counts of this clonotype. The chain employs TRBV27 and TRBJ2-5; D gene unclear. V lost 4 bases and J lost 1, with 13 bases in between. The CDR3 is 15 residues long. Germline loops: CDR1 MNHEY, CDR2 SMNVEV (reference sequence). The CDR3 reads CASSSLTLLQETQYF. The DNA for the CDR3 is TGTGCCAGCAGTTCGTTGACACTCCTCCAAGAGACCCAGTACTTC.

The table lists this clonotype with a few counts. The gene calls are TRBV2 and TRBJ2-3, with 9 bases matching TRBD2. With V trimmed by 8 bases and J by 0 bases, 9 bases remained unmatched. CDR3 length: 16 residues. The germline gives CDR1 SNHLY, CDR2 FYNNEI. CDR3 sequence reads: CASLRGLAASTDTQYF. CDR3 DNA: TGTGCCAGCTTGAGGGGACTAGCAGCCAGCACAGATACGCAGTATTTT.